These T cell receptor beta chains were read from a single sample in a study of STAT3 mutations in large granular lymphocyte leukemia. Measured with immunoSEQ multiplex PCR; TCRdb has only the in-frame clones, and not every one. The repertoire includes tens of thousands of clones, around 87% of them detected once, and over 9.5% sits in the top ten. Input material: peripheral blood mononuclear cells. The receptors were gathered from a man aged 55-75 years with T-cell large granular lymphocyte leukemia. Some clones in this sample may be carry-over from other donors' samples. CDR3s include the opening cysteine and the closing phenylalanine or tryptophan. The D gene is left open where the match is weak. Not all rows give a size; the values are once, few, many and, for expanded clones, a class.

v_call	j_call	clone_size	d_call	cdr3_nt	cdr3_aa
TRBV18	TRBJ2-7	-	TRBD1	TGTGCCAGCTCACCACCGGGACAGGCCTACGAGCAGTACTTC	CASSPPGQAYEQYF
TRBV5-1	TRBJ2-1	-	TRBD2	TGCGCCAGCAGCGTCGAGGTGGGCGGGAGGGGTGTGCAGTTCTTC	CASSVEVGGRGVQFF
TRBV5-1	TRBJ2-7	-	-	TGCGCCAGCAGCTTCCTCCCAAGGTCCTACGAGCAGTACTTC	CASSFLPRSYEQYF
TRBV5-1	TRBJ2-7	-	-	TGCGCCAGCAGCTTGGCCCCTGGATCCTCCTACGAGCAGTACTTC	CASSLAPGSSYEQYF
TRBV5-1	TRBJ2-7	-	-	TGCGCCAGCAGTACGGGGCTAGCCACCTACGAGCAGTACTTC	CASSTGLATYEQYF
TRBV6-5	TRBJ1-6	once	-	TGTGCCAGCTCAGGCTCCTATAATTCACCCCTCCACTTT	CASSGSYNSPLHF
TRBV19	TRBJ2-5	-	TRBD2	TGTGCCAGTAGTAACTGGACTAGCGGGAGGAAGGTCTTGGTAGAGACCCAGTACTTC	CASSNWTSGRKVLVETQYF
TRBV23-1	TRBJ2-1	-	-	TGCGCCAGCAGTCGAGACAATGAGCAGTTCTTC	CASSRDNEQFF
TRBV30	TRBJ1-5	-	-	TGTGCCTGGAGGAGGGGCCCTCTAGAGCCCCAGCATTTT	CAWRRGPLEPQHF
TRBV5-4	TRBJ2-3	-	-	TGTGCCAGCAGCCCTGGGGGGCTTACTAGCACAGATACGCAGTATTTT	CASSPGGLTSTDTQYF
TRBV5-6	TRBJ2-5	once	TRBD1	TGTGCCAGCAGCTTTGGGGCAGGGGGACGAGGGGAGACCCAGTACTTC	CASSFGAGGRGETQYF
TRBV5-1	TRBJ2-5	-	-	TGCGCCAGCAGCCAAGGAGGCCTAGGGGAGACCCAGTACTTC	CASSQGGLGETQYF
TRBV12-5	TRBJ2-3	-	TRBD1	TGTGCTAGTGGTTTGGGACAGGGTATGGTTGATACGCAGTATTTT	CASGLGQGMVDTQYF
TRBV5-6	TRBJ2-5	-	-	TGTGCCAGCAGCTCATATGCAGGGTCCCGGGAGACCCAGTACTTC	CASSSYAGSRETQYF
TRBV14	TRBJ2-4	-	-	TGTGCCAGCAGCCAAGATCTCGCAGGGCGTAAAAAGTACTTC	CASSQDLAGRKKYF
TRBV29-1	TRBJ2-3	-	TRBD2	TGCAGCGGTCTGCGAACTCTGGCGGGAGGATCAGATACGCAGTATTTT	CSGLRTLAGGSDTQYF
TRBV5-1	TRBJ2-3	once	TRBD2	TGCGCCAGCAGCTCCCTTGGGACTAGCGGGAGAACAGATACGCAGTATTTT	CASSSLGTSGRTDTQYF
TRBV5-1	TRBJ2-2	few	-	TGCGCCAGCAGCTCAGGGTTGACCGGGGAGCTGTTTTTT	CASSSGLTGELFF
TRBV10-3	TRBJ2-1	-	TRBD2	TGTGCCATCAGTGAGTCGATGGGGCGGGAGTTCTTCTTTGAGCAGTTCTTC	CAISESMGREFFFEQFF
TRBV7-9	TRBJ2-5	-	-	TGTGCCAGCAGCTTAGGGGGGAGAAAGCTTTACTCCCAAGAGACCCAGTACTTC	CASSLGGRKLYSQETQYF
TRBV5-1	TRBJ2-7	-	TRBD2	TGCGCCAGCAGCCTTAGCGGGAGGGCCTCGTACGAGCAGTACTTC	CASSLSGRASYEQYF
TRBV7-2	TRBJ2-7	-	TRBD2	TGTGCCAGCAGCCTCACTAGCGGGAGTGTCCACGAGCAGTACTTC	CASSLTSGSVHEQYF
TRBV5-1	TRBJ1-1	once	-	TGCGCCAGCAGCTTGGAGACAGCGAACACTGAAGCTTTCTTT	CASSLETANTEAFF
TRBV10-3	TRBJ2-1	once	-	TGTGCCATCAGTGTCAGGGATGAGCAGTTCTTC	CAISVRDEQFF
TRBV7-2	TRBJ1-1	-	-	TGTGCCAGCAGCTTAGCGAGGGGTACGAGCACTGAAGCTTTCTTT	CASSLARGTSTEAFF
TRBV18	TRBJ2-7	-	TRBD1	TGTGCCAGCTCACAGGGACAGGGGCAGATCTCCTACGAGCAGTACTTC	CASSQGQGQISYEQYF
TRBV5-1	TRBJ1-4	-	-	TGCGCCAGCAGCTTGGAGGCAAGGAATGAAAAACTGTTTTTT	CASSLEARNEKLFF
TRBV2	TRBJ2-5	-	TRBD2	TGTGCCAGCAGTGATAGCGGGGGGCGGGAGACCCAGTACTTC	CASSDSGGRETQYF
TRBV14	TRBJ2-3	-	-	TGTGCCAGCAGCCCCCGGACTATCCCGCAGTATTTT	CASSPRTIPQYF
TRBV4-2	TRBJ1-4	once	-	TGTGCCAGCAGCCCTTCAGGGCCCCAGCTGTTTTTT	CASSPSGPQLFF
TRBV18	TRBJ1-1	-	-	TGTGCCAGCTCACCACCGGGGGCAATGAACACTGAAGCTTTCTTT	CASSPPGAMNTEAFF
TRBV7-9	TRBJ1-1	-	-	TGTGCCAGCAGCCCTCTCCCTCGGAACACTGAAGCTTTCTTT	CASSPLPRNTEAFF
TRBV30	TRBJ2-7	-	TRBD2	TGTGCCTGGAGTGAAAACCGACTAGCGGGAGCCAGGTACTTC	CAWSENRLAGARYF
TRBV7-2	TRBJ1-2	-	TRBD1	TGTGCCAGCAGCACCGGACAGGGAGCTAACTATGGCTACACCTTC	CASSTGQGANYGYTF
TRBV5-8	TRBJ2-7	-	TRBD2	TGTGCCAGCAGCAGTGGACTAGCGGCCTCCTACGAGCAGTACTTC	CASSSGLAASYEQYF
TRBV6-1	TRBJ2-5	-	TRBD1	TGTGCCAGCAGTGAAACGACGACAGGGACAGAGACCCAGTACTTC	CASSETTTGTETQYF
TRBV5-1	TRBJ2-2	-	TRBD2	TGCGCCAGCAGCCCGAGCGGGAGTGCCGGGGAGCTGTTTTTT	CASSPSGSAGELFF
TRBV5-1	TRBJ2-5	once	TRBD2	TGCGCCAGCAGCTTGGCGGGAGGAGAGGAGACCCAGTACTTC	CASSLAGGEETQYF
TRBV2	TRBJ2-7	once	TRBD1	TGTGCCAGCAGGTCCGGACAGGGAGGACACGAGCAGTACTTC	CASRSGQGGHEQYF
TRBV29-1	TRBJ2-1	-	-	TGCAGCGGCCGGGCCTACAATGAGCAGTTCTTC	CSGRAYNEQFF
TRBV18	TRBJ2-5	-	-	TGTGCCAGCTCGCCTAGCCGGAGGAAAGAGACCCAGTACTTC	CASSPSRRKETQYF
TRBV5-1	TRBJ2-3	-	-	TGCGCCAGCACCTTATCGGGCACAGATACGCAGTATTTT	CASTLSGTDTQYF
TRBV5-1	TRBJ2-7	few	-	TGCGCCAGCAGCTGGGACGGCCACGAGCAGTACTTC	CASSWDGHEQYF
TRBV30	TRBJ1-1	-	TRBD1	TGTGCCTGGAGAGACTCGACAGGGATCACTGAAGCTTTCTTT	CAWRDSTGITEAFF
TRBV4-2	TRBJ2-7	-	TRBD2	TGTGCCAGCAGCCAAAGCGTAGCGGGACCCTACGAGCAGTACTTC	CASSQSVAGPYEQYF
TRBV27	TRBJ2-3	-	TRBD2	TGTGCCAGCAGTACAACTAGCGGCGGAACAGATACGCAGTATTTT	CASSTTSGGTDTQYF
TRBV4-3	TRBJ2-7	-	-	TGCGCCAGCAGCCGGCAGCGGGCGCTAGACTACGAGCAGTACTTC	CASSRQRALDYEQYF
TRBV15	TRBJ2-3	-	-	TGTGCCACCAGCAGAGGTAGCAGTACTAGCACAGATACGCAGTATTTT	CATSRGSSTSTDTQYF
TRBV23-1	TRBJ1-2	-	TRBD1	TGCGCCAGCAGTCAAGGATGGGGACAGGGTGGTAACACCTTC	CASSQGWGQGGNTF
TRBV30	TRBJ1-2	-	-	TGTGCCTGGAGTAGGCAGGTTGGTGGCTACACCTTC	CAWSRQVGGYTF
TRBV23-1	TRBJ2-3	-	-	TGCGCCAGCACTCCTTGGCCCGTGGATCGCACAGATACGCAGTATTTT	CASTPWPVDRTDTQYF
TRBV19	TRBJ1-1	-	TRBD1	TGTGCCAGTAGTAGCACAGGGGAAGGTGAAGCTTTCTTT	CASSSTGEGEAFF
TRBV6-1	TRBJ2-3	-	-	TGTGCCAGCAGTGATGGAGTCTGGGGTACAGATACGCAGTATTTT	CASSDGVWGTDTQYF
TRBV29-1	TRBJ2-1	-	TRBD2	TGCAGCGTTAGGGCGGGGGGGAATGAGCAGTTCTTC	CSVRAGGNEQFF
TRBV5-4	TRBJ2-3	-	TRBD1	TGTGCCAGCAGGGGACAGGGGTGGGATACGCAGTATTTT	CASRGQGWDTQYF
TRBV6-1	TRBJ2-3	-	TRBD2	TGTGCCAGCAGTGAAACTAGCGGGAGTGCGACAGATACGCAGTATTTT	CASSETSGSATDTQYF
TRBV27	TRBJ1-5	-	-	TGTGCCAGCAGTTTGCAGGGTCGCAATCAGCCCCAGCATTTT	CASSLQGRNQPQHF
TRBV7-9	TRBJ2-7	-	-	TGTGCCAGCACCAAAGGGGCAGGGTCGATCTACGAGCAGTACTTC	CASTKGAGSIYEQYF
TRBV7-9	TRBJ2-7	-	-	TGTGCCAGCAGCTTAGGGACCGGGGCAGCCGCCCTCCGGTACTTC	CASSLGTGAAALRYF